These 14 T cell receptor beta chains were sequenced from one sample in a study of blood T cell repertoires in COVID-19. The assay was immunoSEQ multiplex PCR, and TCRdb's table has in-frame clones only and misses some. Among 150,000 to 200,000 clones listed, 82% were seen once. Material: PBMCs or T cells enriched from blood (not recorded which). These receptors all stem from a woman aged 55 to 70 with acute COVID-19.

This chain joins TRBV19 and TRBJ1-1; D is uncertain. CDR3 length: 14 amino acids. The germline gives CDR1 LNHDA, CDR2 SQIVND (reference sequence). V shed 5 bases and J shed 1 base, with 11 bases lying between them. The CDR3 protein is CASSAVPGNTEAFF. The CDR3 region has the DNA TGTGCCAGTAGTGCGGTCCCGGGGAACACTGAAGCTTTCTTT.

The chain carries TRBV7-2 and TRBJ1-1; 7 nucleotides agree with TRBD1. The V segment lost 3 bases and the J segment 0 bases; nucleotides outside the gene matches: 4. The CDR3 covers 15 residues. Germline CDR1 and CDR2: SGHTA and FQGNSA. The CDR3 spells CASSFRTGLNTEAFF. The DNA of the CDR3 is TGTGCCAGCAGCTTTAGGACAGGTTTGAACACTGAAGCTTTCTTT.

This sequence joins TRBV3-1 (or the pseudogene TRBV3-2) and TRBJ2-6; D call uncertain. Germline V gene sequence: CDR1 LGHDT, CDR2 YNNKEL (reference sequence). The CDR3 spans 15 residues. The V gene lost 0 bases and the J gene lost 0 bases, with 3 bases spanning the gap. CDR3 coding DNA: TGTGCCAGCAGCCAAGATAACTCTGGGGCCAACGTCCTGACTTTC. Translation: CASSQDNSGANVLTF.

The rearrangement joins TRBV4-3 to TRBJ1-6, with D unclear. CDR1 and CDR2 (germline): LGHNA, YSLEER. This CDR3 region has 16 residues. Trimming removed 3 bases from V and 0 bases from J, with 9 bases in between. Here the CDR3 reads CASSQTASSYNSPLHF. DNA for the CDR3: TGCGCCAGCAGCCAGACCGCTAGCTCCTATAATTCACCCCTCCACTTT.

This clone came up a few times. This chain's CDR3 is CASSPGLAREQYV. The DNA of the CDR3 is TGTGCCAGTAGTCCTGGACTAGCACGCGAGCAGTACGTC. This chain joins TRBV19 and TRBJ2-7; TRBD2 agrees at 8 bases. CDR1 and CDR2 from the germline V gene are LNHDA and SQIVND (reference sequence). The CDR3 covers 13 residues. Trimming cost V 5 bases and J 6 bases; bases outside gene matches: 6.

This clone was detected once. J is TRBJ1-2 and V is TRBV10-1; 9 nucleotides match TRBD1. J lost 8 bases, V lost 3 bases, and 4 bases had no gene match. The length of the CDR3 is 13 residues. In germline, CDR1 is WNHNN, CDR2 SYGVQD (reference sequence). CDR3 coding DNA: TGCGCCAGCAGTGAAGGGACAGGGAGAGGCTACACCTTC. Translated, it gives CASSEGTGRGYTF.

The J gene is TRBJ1-5, the V gene TRBV18; 9 bases are shared with TRBD1. J was trimmed by 5 bases and V by 4 bases; bases with no gene match: 3. Germline lookup yields CDR1 KGHSH and CDR2 LQKENI. The CDR3 runs to 14 residues. CDR3 DNA: TGTGCCAGCTCACTTGACAGGGGGGATCAGCCCCAGCATTTT. This sequence encodes CASSLDRGDQPQHF.

The chain is built from TRBV12-2 and TRBJ1-1. TRBV12-2 is a pseudogene segment. The CDR3 is made up of 17 amino acids. The CDR3 DNA sequence: TGTGCAAGTCGCTTAAGATTAGTAAGAGGAGCGAACACTGAAGCTTTCTTT. This translates into CASRLRLVRGANTEAFF.

This chain connects TRBV6-1 to TRBJ1-2; the match to TRBD1 covers 7 bases. The junction had 12 bases not matched to a gene; V was cut back by 4 bases and J by 4 bases. This CDR3 spans 16 amino acids. Germline assignment: CDR1 MNHNS and CDR2 SASEGT. The CDR3: CASSGTRDSLIYGYTF. CDR3 sequence (DNA): TGTGCCAGCAGTGGCACTCGGGACAGTTTGATCTATGGCTACACCTTC.

This rearrangement joins TRBV30 to TRBJ2-1, with a tentative D call TRBD2 (7 bases). Germline V CDR1 and CDR2: GTSNPN, SVGIG (reference sequence). The ends were cut back, 6 bases at V and 7 bases at J, with 22 bases in the middle. The CDR3 has 15 residues. The CDR3 coding sequence is TGTGCCTGTCCCACCTCGGGGGGCGCAGGGAATGAGCAGTTCTTC. It translates to CACPTSGGAGNEQFF. The complete variable domain, with remaining parts taken from reference TRBV30 and TRBJ2-1, reads SQTIHQWPATLVQPVGSPLSLECTVEGTSNPNLYWYRQAAGRGLQLLFYSVGIGQISSEVPQNLSASRPQDRQFILSSKKLLLSDSGFYLCACPTSGGAGNEQFFGPGTRLTVL.

The V gene is TRBV3-1 (or the pseudogene TRBV3-2), the J gene TRBJ2-5, with D maybe TRBD1 (6 bases). The germline gives CDR1 LGHDT, CDR2 YNNKEL (reference sequence). The CDR3 contains 18 residues. V was shortened by 0 bases and J by 7 bases, with 24 bases between the two germline ends. CDR3 bases: TGTGCCAGCAGCCAAGATCCGTCAGGGGCCACGACAAGGGTGACCCAGTACTTC. Encoded protein: CASSQDPSGATTRVTQYF.

The CDR3 DNA follows: TGCAGCGTCGCGGGGACAGGGCCCAGCGAGCAGTACTTC. Translation: CSVAGTGPSEQYF. This chain joins TRBV29-1 and TRBJ2-7; TRBD1 matches 9 bases. The CDR3 has 13 amino acids. Germline V gives CDR1 SQVTM, CDR2 ANQGSEA. V shed 6 bases, J shed 6 bases, and the junction held 9 bases outside the gene matches.

V usage is TRBV5-8 and J usage is TRBJ2-1; D uncertain. Trimming removed 6 bases at V and 0 bases at J, with 13 bases between. Germline V gene data show CDR1 as SGHTS and CDR2 as YDEGEE. This CDR3 has 15 residues. The DNA for the CDR3 is TGTGCCAGCACGCGCTTCCGGAGCTCCTACAATGAGCAGTTCTTC. Residues: CASTRFRSSYNEQFF.

This clone was counted only a few times. The CDR3 DNA is TGTGCCAGTAGTACGCCTACAGGGAATCAGCCCCAGCATTTT. It encodes CASSTPTGNQPQHF. The chain employs TRBV19 and TRBJ1-5; D might be TRBD1 (6 bases). The V end was cut by 4 bases, the J end by 4 bases, with 11 bases between. Germline V gene sequence: CDR1 LNHDA, CDR2 SQIVND (reference sequence). The CDR3 is made up of 14 amino acids. Variable domain in full (rest from reference TRBV19 and TRBJ1-5): DGGITQSPKYLFRKEGQNVTLSCEQNLNHDAMYWYRQDPGQGLRLIYYSQIVNDFQKGDIAEGYSVSREKKESFPLTVTSAQKNPTAFYLCASSTPTGNQPQHFGDGTRLSIL.